Below are 9 T cell receptor beta chains sequenced from a single sample in a study of cytomegalovirus exposure and HLA in healthy donors. This PCR relied on a set of 60 Vbeta primers and 13 Jbeta primers. The repertoire was sequenced with immunoSEQ multiplex PCR; TCRdb's copy has only in-frame clones and lacks some. Of some 190,000 clones in the sample, approximately 84% were seen once. The sequenced sample consisted of PBMCs. The receptors were sampled from a female donor in good health and CMV-seronegative.

The CDR3 bases are TGTGCCAGCAGCCCGTACGGAGGTCAGCCCCAGCATTTT. Translation gives CASSPYGGQPQHF. The chain links TRBV14 to TRBJ1-5, with D uncertain. V was trimmed by 4 bases and J by 6 bases, leaving 10 bases between them. This CDR3 contains 13 residues. CDR1 is SGHDN, CDR2 FVKESK, per germline.

The chain uses TRBV27 and TRBJ2-5; D is undetermined. The germline V gene encodes CDR1 MNHEY and CDR2 SMNVEV (reference sequence). Deletions cut 8 bases from V and 5 bases from J, with 9 bases between. The CDR3 runs 11 residues. The CDR3: CASATGETQYF. The CDR3 nucleotides are TGTGCCAGCGCCACCGGGGAGACCCAGTACTTC.

This rearrangement joins TRBV18 to TRBJ1-6, with TRBD1 matching over 9 bases. Trimming removed 3 bases from V and 7 bases from J; junction bases left unmatched: 4. Germline lookup yields CDR1 KGHSH and CDR2 LQKENI. CDR3 length: 15 residues. CDR3 residues: CASSPGQGSNSPLHF. CDR3 coding DNA: TGTGCCAGCTCACCCGGACAGGGGTCGAATTCACCCCTCCACTTT.

This clone was seen once. The chain uses TRBV28 and TRBJ1-1, with D uncertain. Trimming took 3 bases from V and 5 from J, leaving 13 bases between them. The CDR3 length is 14 residues. Germline CDR1 is MDHEN and CDR2 is SYDVKM. As DNA, the CDR3 is TGTGCCAGCAGTTTTATGAGGGCTGGAACTGAAGCTTTCTTT. This encodes CASSFMRAGTEAFF.

The gene calls are TRBV11-2 and TRBJ2-2; TRBD2 matches 10 bases. From germline, CDR1 is SGHAT and CDR2 FQNNGV. With 6 bases clipped from V and 7 bases from J, the junction kept 2 bases outside the gene matches. The CDR3 consists of 13 residues. CDR3 in DNA: TGTGCCAGCAGAAAGCGGGAGGGCGGGGAGCTGTTTTTT. Translation: CASRKREGGELFF.

The V gene is TRBV9, the J gene TRBJ2-7; D perhaps matches TRBD2 (6 bases). CDR1 is SGDLS and CDR2 is YYNGEE in the germline V gene. This CDR3 comprises 15 residues. V dropped 2 bases and J dropped 1 base, with 13 bases sitting between them. DNA of the CDR3: TGTGCCAGCAGCGTCGGGACTTCTTTTTCCTACGAGCAGTACTTC. This sequence encodes CASSVGTSFSYEQYF.

The V gene is TRBV4-3, the J gene TRBJ2-5; the match to TRBD1 covers 7 bases. This CDR3 spans 13 amino acids. Per germline, CDR1 LGHNA and CDR2 YSLEER. V trimming: 4 bases; J trimming: 5 bases; junction bases outside the gene matches: 4. CDR3 amino acids: CASSRSDRETQYF. Written as DNA, the CDR3 is TGCGCCAGCAGCCGTTCGGACAGGGAGACCCAGTACTTC.

This chain uses TRBV29-1 with TRBJ2-4, with D unresolved. The CDR3 contains 14 residues. Germline CDR1 is SQVTM and CDR2 is ANQGSEA. Trimming stripped 8 bases from V and 0 bases from J, with 14 bases between. CDR3 DNA: TGCAGCATCCGTCCCCTATTAGCCAAAAACATTCAGTACTTC. Translating gives CSIRPLLAKNIQYF.

This clone was counted only a few times. V and J are TRBV6-4 and TRBJ2-3, with D perhaps TRBD1 (6 bases). V was trimmed by 3 bases and J by 3 bases, leaving 7 bases between them. The CDR3 length is 13 residues. Germline CDR1 reads MRHNA; CDR2 reads SNTAGT. The DNA for the CDR3 is TGTGCCAGCAGTGAAGGACAGACAGATACGCAGTATTTT. Its protein is CASSEGQTDTQYF.